The entry below describes one T cell receptor (beta chain). Its antigen is not identified. Amplified TCR beta CDR3 regions derived from RNA transcripts. First-round RT-PCR of the TCR CDR3 relied on the HTBI primer set. MiXCR was run by TCRdb on the multiplex PCR reads, yielding one entry per CDR3 protein. The data contain about 360,000 distinct CDR3 sequences, about 12% of them singletons. Germline V lookup: CDR1 SNHLY, CDR2 FYNNEI. This CDR3 contains 16 residues. The sample belongs to a study of T cells in Graves' hyperthyroidism and ophthalmopathy. General study findings and limits: A 13 V-J model separated ophthalmopathy from stable hyperthyroidism.

The rearrangement joins TRBV2 to TRBJ1-5; TRBD1 is a possible D gene (6 bases). The TCR originated in a woman aged 18-29 years with Graves' hyperthyroidism. Sequencing was carried out using blood. The CDR3 coding sequence is TGTGCTCGCACGGGGGGCACCAGTTATAGCAATCAGCCCCAGCATTTT. Protein: CARTGGTSYSNQPQHF. The whole variable domain, filled in from reference TRBV2 and TRBJ1-5, reads EPEVTQTPSHQVTQMGQEVILRCVPISNHLYFYWYRQILGQKVEFLVSFYNNEISEKSEIFDDQFSVERPDGSNFTLKIRSTKLEDSAMYFCARTGGTSYSNQPQHFGDGTRLSIL.